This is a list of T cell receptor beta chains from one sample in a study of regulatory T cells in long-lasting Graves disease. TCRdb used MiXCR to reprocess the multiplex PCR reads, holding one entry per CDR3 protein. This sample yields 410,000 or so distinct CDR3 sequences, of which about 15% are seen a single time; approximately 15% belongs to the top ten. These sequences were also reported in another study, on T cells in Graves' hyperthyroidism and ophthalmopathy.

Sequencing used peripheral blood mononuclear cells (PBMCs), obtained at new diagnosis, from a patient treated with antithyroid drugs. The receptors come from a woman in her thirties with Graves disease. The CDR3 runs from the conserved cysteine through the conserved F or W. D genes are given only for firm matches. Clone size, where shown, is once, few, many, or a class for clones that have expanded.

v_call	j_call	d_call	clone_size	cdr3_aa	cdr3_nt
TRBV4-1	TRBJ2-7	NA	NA	CASSQDMGRVSYEQYF	TGCGCCAGCAGCCAAGATATGGGCAGGGTCTCCTACGAGCAGTACTTC
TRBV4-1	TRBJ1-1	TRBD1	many	CASSQRILDRGAFF	TGCGCCAGCAGCCAACGAATTCTCGACAGGGGAGCTTTCTTT
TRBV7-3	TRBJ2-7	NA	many	CASSLTIRIHEQYF	TGTGCCAGCAGCTTAACCATTAGAATCCACGAGCAGTACTTC
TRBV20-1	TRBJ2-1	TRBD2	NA	CSATNSILAGGGVNEQFF	TGCAGTGCTACCAACAGCATCCTAGCGGGAGGGGGGGTTAATGAGCAGTTCTTC
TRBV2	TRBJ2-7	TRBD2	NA	CASSERGLAHYEQYF	TGTGCCAGCAGTGAAAGGGGACTAGCGCACTACGAGCAGTACTTC
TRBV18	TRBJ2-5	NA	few	CASSPPLGPRETQYF	TGTGCCAGCTCACCACCATTAGGGCCGCGGGAGACCCAGTACTTC
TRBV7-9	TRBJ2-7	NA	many	CASSLGASSYEQYF	TGTGCCAGCAGCTTGGGGGCTAGCAGTTACGAGCAGTACTTC
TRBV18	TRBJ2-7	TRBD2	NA	CASSPGLVDEQYF	TGTGCCAGCTCCCCCGGACTAGTCGACGAGCAGTACTTC
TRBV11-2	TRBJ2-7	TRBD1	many	CASSLEPGQGFYEQYF	TGTGCCAGCAGCTTAGAACCGGGACAGGGATTCTACGAGCAGTACTTC
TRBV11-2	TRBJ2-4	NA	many	CASSPHGNIQYF	TGTGCCAGCAGCCCCCATGGGAACATTCAGTACTTC
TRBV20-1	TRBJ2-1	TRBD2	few	CSASLAGGLNEQFF	TGCAGTGCTTCTCTAGCGGGAGGACTCAATGAGCAGTTCTTC
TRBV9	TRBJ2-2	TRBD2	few	CASSVVASGRNTGELFF	TGTGCCAGCAGCGTAGTAGCTAGCGGGAGGAACACCGGGGAGCTGTTTTTT
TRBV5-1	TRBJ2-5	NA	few	CASNLVEQLKETQYF	TGCGCCAGCAACTTGGTGGAGCAGCTCAAAGAGACCCAGTACTTC
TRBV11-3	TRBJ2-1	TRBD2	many	CASSLGLAGRWDNEQFF	TGTGCCAGCAGCCTGGGACTAGCGGGGAGGTGGGACAATGAGCAGTTCTTC